Presented here are 31 T cell receptor beta chains from one specimen sequenced in a study of shared clonotypes between healthy human individuals. Assay used: immunoSEQ multiplex PCR; TCRdb lists only in-frame clones, some missing. In the table there are some 320,000 clones, around 87% of which are singletons. Sequences were obtained from memory CD8+ T cells sorted from blood. Indicated subset: CD45RO+ cells pooled with CCR7-negative TemRA cells. Receptors were obtained from a man aged 18 to 30 in good health.

V gene TRBV5-6 combines with J gene TRBJ1-1, with a weak D call TRBD1 (5 bases). Germline CDR1 reads SGHDT; CDR2 reads YYEEEE. With 0 bases removed from V and 3 bases from J, the gap between germline ends came to 15 bases. The CDR3 runs to 16 residues. The CDR3 region is CASSLGGYPRDTEAFF. Here the CDR3 DNA reads TGTGCCAGCAGCTTGGGGGGGTACCCCAGGGACACTGAAGCTTTCTTT.

The chain employs TRBV27 and TRBJ2-7, with 11 bases aligning to TRBD2. The trim removed 3 bases at V and 2 bases at J, leaving 3 bases unmatched. The CDR3 covers 15 residues. In germline, CDR1 is MNHEY, CDR2 SMNVEV (reference sequence). CDR3 DNA sequence: TGTGCCAGCAGTTTGGGGACTAGCGGTGCCTACGAGCAGTACTTC. Encoded protein: CASSLGTSGAYEQYF.

The chain links TRBV12-5 to TRBJ1-2; a possible D gene is TRBD1 (6 bases). Germline V gene lookup returns CDR1 LGHNT and CDR2 FRNRAP. This CDR3 is 16 amino acids long. Trimming left V 7 bases short and J 1 base short, with 19 bases between. The CDR3 reads CASALEGGGFNYGYTF. CDR3 bases: TGTGCTAGTGCCCTGGAGGGCGGGGGCTTTAACTATGGCTACACCTTC.

V is TRBV7-2 and J is TRBJ1-1; D unresolved. The CDR3 totals 11 residues. CDR1 SGHTA and CDR2 FQGNSA come from the germline V gene. Trimming took off 5 bases at V and 1 base at J, with 2 bases between the two ends. The CDR3 region is CASSENTEAFF. CDR3 nucleotide sequence: TGTGCCAGCAGCGAGAACACTGAAGCTTTCTTT.

The gene calls are TRBV6-1 and TRBJ2-3; 9 positions agree with TRBD2. The germline V gene encodes CDR1 MNHNS and CDR2 SASEGT. The ends lost 1 base at V and 5 bases at J; junction bases unmatched: 10. The CDR3 covers 17 residues. The CDR3 sequence: CASSEDGLAGLGDTQYF. In DNA form, the CDR3 reads TGTGCCAGCAGTGAAGATGGTCTAGCGGGATTGGGAGATACGCAGTATTTT.

V is TRBV4-1 and J is TRBJ2-7, with no clear D. Trimming removed 3 bases from V and 3 bases from J, with 15 bases in between. This CDR3 region has 15 residues. CDR1 is MGHRA, CDR2 YSYEKL, per germline. In DNA, the CDR3 is TGCGCCAGCAGCCAGAAGACGGCGACCAACTACGAGCAGTACTTC. It translates to CASSQKTATNYEQYF.

The rearrangement joins TRBV7-8 to TRBJ1-5, with a possible D match to TRBD1 (6 bases). V dropped 5 bases and J dropped 0 bases, with 8 bases sitting between them. CDR1 and CDR2 (germline): SGHVS, FQNEAQ. The CDR3 length is 14 residues. CDR3 nucleotide sequence: TGTGCCAGCAGCCAAGGGGGTAGCAATCAGCCCCAGCATTTT. This translates into CASSQGGSNQPQHF.

The rearrangement links TRBV7-2 to TRBJ1-5, with a tentative D call TRBD1 (5 bases). The CDR3 consists of 16 residues. Trimming left V 5 bases short and J 0 bases short, with 14 bases between. Germline CDR1 reads SGHTA; CDR2 reads FQGNSA. The CDR3 coding sequence is TGTGCCAGCAGCCCCGGACGGGACCTTAGCAATCAGCCCCAGCATTTT. Encoded protein: CASSPGRDLSNQPQHF.

This chain uses TRBV12-5 with TRBJ1-1; no definite D call. The V gene lost 0 bases and the J gene lost 1 base, with 9 bases spanning the gap. The germline V gene encodes CDR1 LGHNT and CDR2 FRNRAP. The CDR3 runs to 15 residues. Written as DNA, the CDR3 is TGTGCTAGTGGTTTGGTAATTGGAGAGAACACTGAAGCTTTCTTT. It is translated as CASGLVIGENTEAFF.

This chain links TRBV9 with TRBJ1-1; no clear D gene. The V end was cut by 0 bases, the J end by 1 base, with 7 bases between. Germline V gene sequence: CDR1 SGDLS, CDR2 YYNGEE. This CDR3 is built from 14 residues. CDR3 sequence reads: CASSVARQNTEAFF. The CDR3 DNA reads as TGTGCCAGCAGCGTAGCCAGACAGAACACTGAAGCTTTCTTT.

The J gene is TRBJ1-2, the V gene TRBV5-4; a possible D gene is TRBD1 (6 bases). Trimming shortened V by 4 bases and J by 11 bases, and 12 bases separated the two germline ends. Germline values: CDR1 SGHNT, CDR2 YYREEE (reference sequence). The CDR3 extends over 11 amino acids. The CDR3 nucleotides are TGTGCCAGCAGCCTTGGGGGCACATACACCTTC. Residues: CASSLGGTYTF.

Notes on this clone: A much larger clone sits a single nucleotide away, making a read error possible. The chain couples TRBV6-1 to TRBJ2-6; no clear D. In germline, CDR1 is MNHNS, CDR2 SASEGT. This CDR3 comprises 15 residues. CDR3 in amino acids: CASGEAHSGANVLTF. Written as DNA, the CDR3 is TGTGCCAGCGGTGAAGCGCACTCTGGGGCCAACGTCCTGACTTTC.

The chain uses TRBV13 and TRBJ2-7; 10 bases map to TRBD1. Germline CDR1 and CDR2: PRHDT and FYEKMQ (reference sequence). The trim removed 5 bases at V and 4 bases at J, leaving 8 bases unmatched. The CDR3 sequence is 15 residues long. The CDR3 sequence is CASSTGTGDRYEQYF. The CDR3 nucleotides are TGTGCCAGCAGCACCGGGACAGGGGATCGTTACGAGCAGTACTTC.

V gene TRBV6-5 combines with J gene TRBJ2-2; possibly TRBD2 for D (6 bases). Germline values: CDR1 MNHEY, CDR2 SVGAGI. The V and J ends lost 6 bases and 3 bases respectively, with 14 bases between them. The CDR3 is 15 residues long. The CDR3 bases are TGTGCCAGCAGACCCGGGAGATCGGACACCGGGGAGCTGTTTTTT. It yields the protein CASRPGRSDTGELFF.

This chain joins TRBV9 and TRBJ2-3, with D perhaps given as TRBD1 or TRBD2 (5 bases each). CDR1 and CDR2 from the germline V gene are SGDLS and YYNGEE. The CDR3 consists of 15 residues. Trimming removed 0 bases at V and 2 bases at J, with 10 bases between. The CDR3, as DNA: TGTGCCAGCAGCGTAGGTGGGGGTTTCACAGATACGCAGTATTTT. It specifies CASSVGGGFTDTQYF.

The rearrangement uses TRBV11-2 and TRBJ2-1, with D tentatively TRBD1 (5 bases). The CDR3 has 14 amino acids. The germline gives CDR1 SGHAT, CDR2 FQNNGV. V lost 5 bases to trimming and J lost 12 bases, with 20 bases between them. In nucleotides, the CDR3 is TGTGCCAGCAGCGACTCGCCCTGGGGCGATCTGCAGTTCTTC. Protein product: CASSDSPWGDLQFF.

The CDR3 DNA reads as TGTGCCAGCAGCTTACTCCGCTTCTCTGGAAACACCATATATTTT. It codes for CASSLLRFSGNTIYF. The rearrangement uses TRBV7-9 and TRBJ1-3; D remains unclear. CDR1 and CDR2 from the germline V gene are SEHNR and FQNEAQ (reference sequence). V lost 2 bases and J 0 bases, leaving 8 bases between the germline ends. The CDR3 sequence is 15 residues long.

The genes are TRBV5-6 and TRBJ2-7; possible D gene TRBD2, 5 bases. The CDR3 has 13 amino acids. Trimming removed 5 bases from V and 6 bases from J, with 15 bases in between. CDR1 and CDR2 (germline): SGHDT, YYEEEE. The CDR3 nucleotides are TGTGCCAGCAGTTCTGGGAGCCAGCCCGAGCAGTACTTC. Encoded protein: CASSSGSQPEQYF.

This clone was observed once. The genes are TRBV28 and TRBJ1-5; no clear D. Trimming took 6 bases from V and 7 from J, leaving 13 bases between them. Germline CDR1 reads MDHEN; CDR2 reads SYDVKM. This CDR3 is built from 13 residues. The CDR3 DNA follows: TGTGCCAGCAGCTCTAGGAGGGAGCAGCCCCAGCATTTT. This gives the protein CASSSRREQPQHF.

This chain links TRBV7-8 with TRBJ1-1; 7 nucleotides align to TRBD1. The ends lost 7 bases at V and 7 bases at J; junction bases unmatched: 12. The CDR3 runs to 14 residues. Germline V gene lookup returns CDR1 SGHVS and CDR2 FQNEAQ. CDR3 protein: CASNPGGEWIEAFF. In DNA form, the CDR3 reads TGTGCCAGCAACCCAGGGGGGGAGTGGATTGAAGCTTTCTTT. The complete variable domain, with remaining parts taken from reference TRBV7-8 and TRBJ1-1, reads GAGVSQSPRYKVAKRGQDVALRCDPISGHVSLFWYQQALGQGPEFLTYFQNEAQLDKSGLPSDRFFAERPEGSVSTLKIQRTQQEDSAVYLCASNPGGEWIEAFFGQGTRLTVV.

This clone was counted many times. DNA of the CDR3: TGTGCCATCAGTGAAACGGGTAGACAGGGGGGCACTGAAGCTTTCTTT. This gives the protein CAISETGRQGGTEAFF. The chain has TRBV10-3 and TRBJ1-1, with 9 bases lining up with TRBD1. The CDR3 is 16 residues long. Trimming at V came to 3 bases and at J to 4 bases, leaving 9 bases not matched to a gene. Germline-derived CDR1 and CDR2 are ENHRY and SYGVKD.

The V gene is TRBV10-1, the J gene TRBJ1-1, with D unresolved. Germline CDR1 reads WNHNN; CDR2 reads SYGVQD (reference sequence). The V and J ends lost 3 bases and 11 bases respectively, with 16 bases between them. This CDR3 is built from 13 residues. CDR3 bases: TGCGCCAGCAGTGATACGCTGAGGGATCGCGCTTTCTTT. It translates to CASSDTLRDRAFF.

The rearrangement links TRBV28 to TRBJ1-2, with 7 bases that match TRBD1. J was trimmed by 1 base and V by 7 bases; bases with no gene match: 6. Germline lookup yields CDR1 MDHEN and CDR2 SYDVKM. CDR3 length: 14 residues. In DNA, the CDR3 is TGTGCCAGCACCGGGACAGCCTTTAACTATGGCTACACCTTC. Its protein product is CASTGTAFNYGYTF.

This chain connects TRBV4-1 to TRBJ1-1; possible D gene TRBD1, 5 bases. The CDR3 contains 15 residues. Germline assignment: CDR1 MGHRA and CDR2 YSYEKL. Between the trimmed V and J ends, which lost 1 base and 4 bases, there was a span of 13 bases. CDR3 protein: CASSQVRVGSTEAFF. The CDR3 coding sequence is TGCGCCAGCAGCCAAGTCAGGGTAGGGAGCACTGAAGCTTTCTTT.

V and J are TRBV2 and TRBJ2-1, with TRBD2 matching 10 bases. CDR3 length equals 12 residues. Unmatched junction bases numbered 2, after V lost 6 bases and J lost 9 bases. Germline CDR1 reads SNHLY; CDR2 reads FYNNEI. CDR3 in DNA: TGTGCCAGCAGGACTAGCGGGCCTGAGCAGTTCTTC. This gives the protein CASRTSGPEQFF.

The chain employs TRBV5-6 and TRBJ2-2; D gene ambiguous. There are 14 residues in the CDR3. Germline assignment: CDR1 SGHDT and CDR2 YYEEEE. Trimming cost V 0 bases and J 6 bases, with 9 bases left between them. The CDR3 bases are TGTGCCAGCAGCTTGGTTCTCGGCCCCGGGGAGCTGTTTTTT. Protein sequence: CASSLVLGPGELFF. Combining the CDR3 with reference TRBV5-6 and TRBJ2-2 gives the whole variable domain DAGVTQSPTHLIKTRGQQVTLRCSPKSGHDTVSWYQQALGQGPQFIFQYYEEEERQRGNFPDRFSGHQFPNYSSELNVNALLLGDSALYLCASSLVLGPGELFFGEGSRLTVL.

This clone was detected many times. V usage is TRBV27 and J usage is TRBJ1-1, with D unresolved. The CDR3 runs to 14 residues. Germline V gene lookup returns CDR1 MNHEY and CDR2 SMNVEV (reference sequence). Trimming removed 0 bases at V and 7 bases at J, with 12 bases between. The CDR3 loop reads CASSLSTDWVEAFF. The CDR3 DNA reads TGTGCCAGCAGTTTATCCACAGACTGGGTTGAAGCTTTCTTT.

V usage is TRBV5-1 and J usage is TRBJ2-2, with 9 bases aligning to TRBD1. There are 14 residues in the CDR3. The germline V gene encodes CDR1 SGHRS and CDR2 YFSETQ. J lost 6 bases, V lost 5 bases, and 5 bases had no gene match. The CDR3: CASRPDRGAGELFF. The DNA of the CDR3 is TGCGCCAGCAGACCGGACAGGGGAGCCGGGGAGCTGTTTTTT.

This clone was recorded only once. The sample has other DNA sequences that encode this CDR3 too. The rearrangement uses TRBV7-9 and TRBJ1-1; tentatively, D is TRBD1 (5 bases). Trimming shortened V by 4 bases and J by 1 base, and 7 bases separated the two germline ends. The CDR3 is made up of 13 amino acids. The V gene's germline CDR1 is SEHNR and CDR2 FQNEAQ (reference sequence). The CDR3 DNA reads TGTGCCAGCAGCTGGGACGGGAACACTGAAGCTTTCTTT. The encoded protein is CASSWDGNTEAFF.

This chain connects TRBV7-8 to TRBJ2-5; 7 nucleotides align to TRBD2. This CDR3 is built from 16 residues. The J segment lost 5 bases and the V segment lost 5 bases, leaving 14 bases of the junction unmatched. Germline values: CDR1 SGHVS, CDR2 FQNEAQ. The CDR3 region is CASSQRSRGDDETQYF. CDR3 nucleotides: TGTGCCAGCAGCCAAAGGTCCCGGGGGGACGATGAGACCCAGTACTTC.

The chain links TRBV9 to TRBJ2-5, with D perhaps given as TRBD1 or TRBD2 (5 bases each). There are 15 residues in the CDR3. Looked up from germline, CDR1 is SGDLS and CDR2 is YYNGEE. The germline V and J ends were trimmed by 0 bases and 4 bases, with 13 bases remaining between them. The CDR3 nucleotides are TGTGCCAGCAGCGTAGGGTCCACAGGAGGAGAGACCCAGTACTTC. It codes for CASSVGSTGGETQYF.